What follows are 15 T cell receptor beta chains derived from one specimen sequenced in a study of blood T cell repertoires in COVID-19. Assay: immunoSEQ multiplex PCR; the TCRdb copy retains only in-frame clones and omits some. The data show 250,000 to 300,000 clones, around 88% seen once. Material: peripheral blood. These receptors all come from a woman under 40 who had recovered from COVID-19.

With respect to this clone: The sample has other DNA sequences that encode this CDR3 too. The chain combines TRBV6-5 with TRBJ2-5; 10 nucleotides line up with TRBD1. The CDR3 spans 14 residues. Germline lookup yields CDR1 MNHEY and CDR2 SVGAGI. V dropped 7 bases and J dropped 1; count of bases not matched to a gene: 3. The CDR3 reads CASNRDRGQETQYF. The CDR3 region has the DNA TGTGCCAGCAATCGGGACAGGGGCCAAGAGACCCAGTACTTC.

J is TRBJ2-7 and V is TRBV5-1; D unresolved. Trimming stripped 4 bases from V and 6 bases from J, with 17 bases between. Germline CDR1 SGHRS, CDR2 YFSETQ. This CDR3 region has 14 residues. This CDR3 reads CASSPGSTLGEQYF. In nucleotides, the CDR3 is TGCGCCAGCAGCCCCGGTAGTACCCTAGGCGAGCAGTACTTC.

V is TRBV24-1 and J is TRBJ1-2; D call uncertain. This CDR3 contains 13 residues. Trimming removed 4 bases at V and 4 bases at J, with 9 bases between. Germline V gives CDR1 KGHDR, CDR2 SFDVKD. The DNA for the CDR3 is TGTGCCACCAGTGACAGGTTTTCCTATGGCTACACCTTC. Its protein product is CATSDRFSYGYTF.

CDR3 nucleotide sequence: TGCGCCAGCAGCTTGGCCCCGACAGGGGGTCAGGAGACCCAGTACTTC. Translation gives CASSLAPTGGQETQYF. The chain combines TRBV5-1 with TRBJ2-5; the match to TRBD1 covers 9 bases. J was trimmed by 5 bases and V by 0 bases; bases with no gene match: 8. Germline CDR1 is SGHRS and CDR2 is YFSETQ. The CDR3 covers 16 residues.

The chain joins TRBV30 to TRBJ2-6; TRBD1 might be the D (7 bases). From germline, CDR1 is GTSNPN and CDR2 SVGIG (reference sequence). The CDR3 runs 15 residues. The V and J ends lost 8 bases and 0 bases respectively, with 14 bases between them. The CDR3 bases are TGTGCCGGAGGGGGCCGGGGCTCTGGGGCCAACGTCCTGACTTTC. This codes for CAGGGRGSGANVLTF.

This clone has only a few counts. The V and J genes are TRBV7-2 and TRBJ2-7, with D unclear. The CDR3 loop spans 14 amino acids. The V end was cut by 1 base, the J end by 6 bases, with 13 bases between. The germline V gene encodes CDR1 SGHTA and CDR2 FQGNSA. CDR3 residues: CASSLVPLDGEQYF. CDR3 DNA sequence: TGTGCCAGCAGCTTAGTCCCCCTAGACGGCGAGCAGTACTTC.

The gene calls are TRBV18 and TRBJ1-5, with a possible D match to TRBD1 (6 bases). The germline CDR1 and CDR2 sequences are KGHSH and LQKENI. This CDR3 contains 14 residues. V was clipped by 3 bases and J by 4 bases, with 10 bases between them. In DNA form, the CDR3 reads TGTGCCAGCTCACCGGAACAGGGAAATCAGCCCCAGCATTTT. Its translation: CASSPEQGNQPQHF. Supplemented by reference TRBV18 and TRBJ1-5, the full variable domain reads NAGVMQNPRHLVRRRGQEARLRCSPMKGHSHVYWYRQLPEEGLKFMVYLQKENIIDESGMPKERFSAEFPKEGPSILRIQQVVRGDSAAYFCASSPEQGNQPQHFGDGTRLSIL.

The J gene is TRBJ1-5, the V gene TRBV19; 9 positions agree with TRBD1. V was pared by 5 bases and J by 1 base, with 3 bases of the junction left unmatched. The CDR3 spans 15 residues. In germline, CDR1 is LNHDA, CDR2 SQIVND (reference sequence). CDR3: CASSWDRESNQPQHF. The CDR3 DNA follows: TGTGCCAGTAGTTGGGACAGGGAGAGCAATCAGCCCCAGCATTTT.

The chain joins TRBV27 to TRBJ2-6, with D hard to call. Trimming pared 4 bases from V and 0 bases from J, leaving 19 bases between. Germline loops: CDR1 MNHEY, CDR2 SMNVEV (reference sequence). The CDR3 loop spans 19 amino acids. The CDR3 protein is CASSSPAYSPSSGANVLTF. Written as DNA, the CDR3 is TGTGCCAGCAGTTCCCCCGCTTATAGTCCGAGCTCTGGGGCCAACGTCCTGACTTTC. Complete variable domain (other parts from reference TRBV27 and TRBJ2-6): EAQVTQNPRYLITVTGKKLTVTCSQNMNHEYMSWYRQDPGLGLRQIYYSMNVEVTDKGDVPEGYKVSRKEKRNFPLILESPSPNQTSLYFCASSSPAYSPSSGANVLTFGAGSRLTVL.

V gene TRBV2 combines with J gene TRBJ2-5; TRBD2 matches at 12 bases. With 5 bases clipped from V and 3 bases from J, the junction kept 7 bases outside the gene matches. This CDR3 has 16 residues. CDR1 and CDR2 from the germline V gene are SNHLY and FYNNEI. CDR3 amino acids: CASSSRTSGNKETQYF. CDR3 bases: TGTGCCAGCAGTTCCCGGACTAGCGGGAATAAAGAGACCCAGTACTTC. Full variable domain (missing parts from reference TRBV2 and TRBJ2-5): EPEVTQTPSHQVTQMGQEVILRCVPISNHLYFYWYRQILGQKVEFLVSFYNNEISEKSEIFDDQFSVERPDGSNFTLKIRSTKLEDSAMYFCASSSRTSGNKETQYFGPGTRLLVL.

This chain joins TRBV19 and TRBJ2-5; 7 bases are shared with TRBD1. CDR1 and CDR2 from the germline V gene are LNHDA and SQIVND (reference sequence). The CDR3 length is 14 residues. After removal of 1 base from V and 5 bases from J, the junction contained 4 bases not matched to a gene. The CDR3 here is CASSIVGGGETQYF. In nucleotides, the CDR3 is TGTGCCAGTAGTATAGTAGGGGGCGGCGAGACCCAGTACTTC. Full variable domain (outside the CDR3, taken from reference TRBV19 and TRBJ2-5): DGGITQSPKYLFRKEGQNVTLSCEQNLNHDAMYWYRQDPGQGLRLIYYSQIVNDFQKGDIAEGYSVSREKKESFPLTVTSAQKNPTAFYLCASSIVGGGETQYFGPGTRLLVL.

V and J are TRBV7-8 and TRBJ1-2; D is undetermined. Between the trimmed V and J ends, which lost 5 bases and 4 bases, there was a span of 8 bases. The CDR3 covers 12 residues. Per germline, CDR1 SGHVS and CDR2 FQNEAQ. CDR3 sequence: CASSDAGYGYTF. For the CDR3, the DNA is TGTGCCAGCAGCGACGCGGGCTATGGCTACACCTTC.

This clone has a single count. The CDR3 is CASSLSAQTGMNTEAFF. CDR3 DNA: TGCGCCAGCAGCTTGTCGGCGCAAACAGGGATGAACACTGAAGCTTTCTTT. The chain recombines TRBV5-1 with TRBJ1-1, with D tentatively TRBD1 (6 bases). V lost 1 base and J 0 bases, leaving 16 bases between the germline ends. The germline V gene encodes CDR1 SGHRS and CDR2 YFSETQ. The CDR3 is 17 residues long. Supplemented by reference TRBV5-1 and TRBJ1-1, the full variable domain reads KAGVTQTPRYLIKTRGQQVTLSCSPISGHRSVSWYQQTPGQGLQFLFEYFSETQRNKGNFPGRFSGRQFSNSRSEMNVSTLELGDSALYLCASSLSAQTGMNTEAFFGQGTRLTVV.

The CDR3 coding sequence is TGCGCCAGCAGCCAAGAGACAGGGGGCTTTGGTGAAGCTTTCTTT. Translated: CASSQETGGFGEAFF. The chain combines TRBV4-1 with TRBJ1-1, with 10 bases identical to TRBD1. The germline V gene encodes CDR1 MGHRA and CDR2 YSYEKL. The CDR3 length is 15 residues. V lost 0 bases and J lost 7; bases outside the gene matches: 5.

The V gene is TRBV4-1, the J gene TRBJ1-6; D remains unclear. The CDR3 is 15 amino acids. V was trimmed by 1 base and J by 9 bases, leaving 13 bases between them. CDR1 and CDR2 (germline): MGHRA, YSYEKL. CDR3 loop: CASSQAGPGGSPLHF. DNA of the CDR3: TGCGCCAGCAGCCAAGCCGGGCCCGGAGGTTCACCCCTCCACTTT.